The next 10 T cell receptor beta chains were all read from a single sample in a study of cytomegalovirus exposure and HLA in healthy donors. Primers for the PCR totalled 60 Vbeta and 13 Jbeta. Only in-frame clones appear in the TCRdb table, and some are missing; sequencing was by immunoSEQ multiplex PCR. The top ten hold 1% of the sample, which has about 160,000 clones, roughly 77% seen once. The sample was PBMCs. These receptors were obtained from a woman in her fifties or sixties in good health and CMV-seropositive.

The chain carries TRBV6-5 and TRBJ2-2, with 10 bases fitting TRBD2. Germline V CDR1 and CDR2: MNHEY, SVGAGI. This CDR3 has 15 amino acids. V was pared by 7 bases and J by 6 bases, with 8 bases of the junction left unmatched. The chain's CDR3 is CASIQLAGQAGELFF. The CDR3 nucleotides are TGTGCCAGCATTCAACTAGCGGGACAGGCCGGGGAGCTGTTTTTT.

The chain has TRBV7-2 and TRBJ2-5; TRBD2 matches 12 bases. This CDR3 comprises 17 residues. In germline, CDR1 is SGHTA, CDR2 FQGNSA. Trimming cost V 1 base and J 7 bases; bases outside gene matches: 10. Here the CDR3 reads CASSLVGLAGGAGTQYF. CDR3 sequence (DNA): TGTGCCAGCAGCTTAGTTGGCCTAGCGGGGGGGGCGGGGACCCAGTACTTC.

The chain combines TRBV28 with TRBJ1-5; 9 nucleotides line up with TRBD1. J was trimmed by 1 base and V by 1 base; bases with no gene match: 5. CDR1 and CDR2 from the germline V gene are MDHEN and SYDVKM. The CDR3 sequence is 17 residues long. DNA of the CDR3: TGTGCCAGCAGTTTATCGGGACAGGGTCGGAGCAATCAGCCCCAGCATTTT. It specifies CASSLSGQGRSNQPQHF. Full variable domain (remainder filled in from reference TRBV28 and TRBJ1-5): DVKVTQSSRYLVKRTGEKVFLECVQDMDHENMFWYRQDPGLGLRLIYFSYDVKMKEKGDIPEGYSVSREKKERFSLILESASTNQTSMYLCASSLSGQGRSNQPQHFGDGTRLSIL.

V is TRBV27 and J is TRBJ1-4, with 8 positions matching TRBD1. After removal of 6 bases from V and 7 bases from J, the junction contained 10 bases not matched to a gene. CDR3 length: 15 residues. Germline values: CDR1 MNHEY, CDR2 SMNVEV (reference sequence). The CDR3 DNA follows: TGTGCCAGCAGGCGTAGACAGGGGACGGCTGAAAAACTGTTTTTT. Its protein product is CASRRRQGTAEKLFF.

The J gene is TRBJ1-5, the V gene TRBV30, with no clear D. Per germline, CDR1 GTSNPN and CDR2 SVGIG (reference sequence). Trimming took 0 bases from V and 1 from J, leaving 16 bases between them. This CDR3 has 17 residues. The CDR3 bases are TGTGCCTGGAGTGTACCGGGTCAGAAACGGAGCAATCAGCCCCAGCATTTT. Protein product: CAWSVPGQKRSNQPQHF.

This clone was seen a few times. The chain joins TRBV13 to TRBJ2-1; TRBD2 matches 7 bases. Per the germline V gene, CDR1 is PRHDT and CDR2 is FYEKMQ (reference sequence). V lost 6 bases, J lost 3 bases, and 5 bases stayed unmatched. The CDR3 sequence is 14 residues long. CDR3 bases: TGTGCCAGCAGTGGACTAGGAGGCTACAATGAGCAGTTCTTC. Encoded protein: CASSGLGGYNEQFF.

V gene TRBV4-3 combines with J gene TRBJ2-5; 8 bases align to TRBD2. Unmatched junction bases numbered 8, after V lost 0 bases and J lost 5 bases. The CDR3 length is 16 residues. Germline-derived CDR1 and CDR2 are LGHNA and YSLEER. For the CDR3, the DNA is TGCGCCAGCAGCCAAGATCGGAACGGGGGGGTGGAGACCCAGTACTTC. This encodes CASSQDRNGGVETQYF.

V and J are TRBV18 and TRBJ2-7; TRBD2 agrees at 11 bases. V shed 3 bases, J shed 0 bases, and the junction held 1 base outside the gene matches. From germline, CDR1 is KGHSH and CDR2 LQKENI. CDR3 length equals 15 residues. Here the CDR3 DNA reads TGTGCCAGCTCACCCGGACTAGCGGGCTCCTACGAGCAGTACTTC. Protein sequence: CASSPGLAGSYEQYF.

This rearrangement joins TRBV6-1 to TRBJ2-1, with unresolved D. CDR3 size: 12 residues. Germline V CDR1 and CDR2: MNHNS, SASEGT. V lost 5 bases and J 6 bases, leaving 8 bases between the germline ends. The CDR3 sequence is CASSPERNEQFF. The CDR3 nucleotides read TGTGCCAGCAGTCCAGAGCGCAATGAGCAGTTCTTC.

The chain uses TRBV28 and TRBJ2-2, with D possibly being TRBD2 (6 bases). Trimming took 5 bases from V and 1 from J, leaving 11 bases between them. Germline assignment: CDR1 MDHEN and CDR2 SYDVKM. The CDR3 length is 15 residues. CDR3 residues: CASSKPGLNTGELFF. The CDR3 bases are TGTGCCAGCAGTAAACCGGGACTGAACACCGGGGAGCTGTTTTTT.